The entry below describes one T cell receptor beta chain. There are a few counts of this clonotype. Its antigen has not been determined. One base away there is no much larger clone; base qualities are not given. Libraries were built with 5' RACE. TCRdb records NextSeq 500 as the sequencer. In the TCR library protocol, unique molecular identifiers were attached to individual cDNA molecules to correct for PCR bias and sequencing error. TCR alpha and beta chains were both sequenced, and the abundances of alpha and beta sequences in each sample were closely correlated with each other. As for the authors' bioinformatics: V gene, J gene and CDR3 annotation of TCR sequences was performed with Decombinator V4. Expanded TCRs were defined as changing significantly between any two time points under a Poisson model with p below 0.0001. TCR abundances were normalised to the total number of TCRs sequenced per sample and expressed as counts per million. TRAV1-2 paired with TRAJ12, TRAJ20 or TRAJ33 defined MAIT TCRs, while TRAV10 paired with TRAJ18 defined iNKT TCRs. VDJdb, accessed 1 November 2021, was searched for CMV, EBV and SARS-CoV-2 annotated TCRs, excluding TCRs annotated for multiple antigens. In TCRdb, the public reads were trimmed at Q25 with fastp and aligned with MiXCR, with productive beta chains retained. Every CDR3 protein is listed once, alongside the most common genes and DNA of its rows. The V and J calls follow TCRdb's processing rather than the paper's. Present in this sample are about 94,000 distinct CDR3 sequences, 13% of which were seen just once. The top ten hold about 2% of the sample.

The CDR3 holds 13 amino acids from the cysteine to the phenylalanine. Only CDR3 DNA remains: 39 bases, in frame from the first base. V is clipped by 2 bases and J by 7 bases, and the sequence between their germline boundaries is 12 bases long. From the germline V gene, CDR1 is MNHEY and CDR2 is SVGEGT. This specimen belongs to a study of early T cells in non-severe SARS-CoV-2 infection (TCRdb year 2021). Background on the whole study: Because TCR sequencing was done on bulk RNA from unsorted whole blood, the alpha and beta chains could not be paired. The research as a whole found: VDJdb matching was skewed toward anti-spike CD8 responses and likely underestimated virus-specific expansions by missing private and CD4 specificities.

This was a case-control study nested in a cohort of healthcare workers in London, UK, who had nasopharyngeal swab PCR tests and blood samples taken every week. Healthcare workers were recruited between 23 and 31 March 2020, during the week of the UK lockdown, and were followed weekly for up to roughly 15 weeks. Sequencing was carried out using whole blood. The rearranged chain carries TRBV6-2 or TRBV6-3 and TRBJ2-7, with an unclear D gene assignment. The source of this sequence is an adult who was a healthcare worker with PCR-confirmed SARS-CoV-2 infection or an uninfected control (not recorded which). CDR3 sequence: CASSYGQAKEQYF. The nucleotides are TGTGCCAGCAGTTACGGCCAGGCTAAAGAGCAGTACTTC.